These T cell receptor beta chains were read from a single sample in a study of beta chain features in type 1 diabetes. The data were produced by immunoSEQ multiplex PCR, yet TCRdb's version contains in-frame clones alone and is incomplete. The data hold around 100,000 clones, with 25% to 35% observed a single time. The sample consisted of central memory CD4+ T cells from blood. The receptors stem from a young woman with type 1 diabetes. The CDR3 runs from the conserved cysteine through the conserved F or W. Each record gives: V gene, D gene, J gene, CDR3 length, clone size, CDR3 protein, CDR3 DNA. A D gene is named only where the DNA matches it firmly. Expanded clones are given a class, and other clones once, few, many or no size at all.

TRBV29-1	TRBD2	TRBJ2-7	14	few	CSVLGLGSTYEQYF	TGCAGCGTTCTTGGACTAGGAAGTACCTACGAGCAGTACTTC
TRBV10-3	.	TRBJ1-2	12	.	CAISESGVGYTF	TGTGCCATCAGTGAGTCAGGGGTAGGCTACACCTTC
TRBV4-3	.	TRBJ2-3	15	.	CASSQGGRQGDTQYF	TGCGCCAGCAGCCAAGGGGGTCGGCAGGGAGATACGCAGTATTTT
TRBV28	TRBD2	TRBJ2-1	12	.	CATLAAHNEQFF	TGTGCCACACTAGCGGCTCACAATGAGCAGTTCTTC
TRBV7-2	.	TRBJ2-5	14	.	CASSPPNSAETQYF	TGTGCCAGCAGCCCCCCCAATAGTGCAGAGACCCAGTACTTC
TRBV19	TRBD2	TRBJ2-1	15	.	CASSRGGVSYNEQFF	TGTGCCAGTAGTAGGGGGGGGGTCAGCTACAATGAGCAGTTCTTC
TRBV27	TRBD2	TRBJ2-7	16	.	CASSLTSGRPSYEQYF	TGTGCCAGCAGTTTAACTAGCGGGAGACCATCCTACGAGCAGTACTTC
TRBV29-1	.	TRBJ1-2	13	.	CSVEVFPFPGYTF	TGCAGCGTTGAAGTGTTCCCTTTTCCCGGCTACACCTTC
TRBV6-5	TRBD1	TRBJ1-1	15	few	CASIPQQGGGLGAFF	TGTGCCAGCATCCCTCAACAGGGGGGAGGGCTCGGAGCTTTCTTT
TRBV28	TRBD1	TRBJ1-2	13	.	CATTTQGVYGYTF	TGTGCCACCACAACACAGGGGGTCTATGGCTACACCTTC
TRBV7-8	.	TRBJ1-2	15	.	CASRPTKDSWNGYTF	TGTGCCAGCAGGCCCACAAAGGACAGCTGGAATGGCTACACCTTC
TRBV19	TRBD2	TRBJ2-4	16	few	CASSRGTSTDKNIQYF	TGTGCCAGTAGTAGAGGGACTAGCACGGACAAAAACATTCAGTACTTC
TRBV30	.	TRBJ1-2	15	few	CAWSVPRTGDYGYTF	TGTGCCTGGAGTGTCCCGAGGACGGGGGACTATGGCTACACCTTC
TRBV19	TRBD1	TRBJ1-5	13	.	CASVDRPNQPQHF	TGTGCCAGTGTGGACAGGCCCAATCAGCCCCAGCATTTT
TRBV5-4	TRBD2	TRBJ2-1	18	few	CASTPRPGREASTAEQFF	TGTGCCAGCACCCCGCGCCCGGGGCGGGAGGCCAGCACTGCTGAGCAGTTCTTC
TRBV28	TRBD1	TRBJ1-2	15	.	CASSSTGGAWYGYTF	TGTGCCAGCAGCTCAACAGGGGGCGCTTGGTATGGCTACACCTTC